This T cell receptor beta chain comes out of a study of cytomegalovirus exposure and HLA in healthy donors. Looking at the study overall: Of all 400 or so donors who were genotyped, around 79% belonged to the Caucasian-associated ancestry cluster.

The length of the CDR3 is 14 residues. CDR1 MNHEY and CDR2 SVGAGI come from the germline V gene. Trimming cost V 6 bases and J 3 bases; bases outside gene matches: 4. This clone came up a few times. Its cognate antigen is unknown. The PCR made use of 60 Vbeta and 13 Jbeta primers. Data came from immunoSEQ multiplex PCR; TCRdb stores just in-frame clones and leaves some out. The sample carries around 85,000 clones, about four fifths recorded once. Study conclusions and caveats: Using the classifier, cytomegalovirus status was reportedly diagnosed with high specificity and sensitivity. The authors excluded some V segments, including TRBV6-2 and TRBV6-3, as indistinguishable. Compared with the approximately 680-donor mean, an Asian-associated ancestry cluster reportedly had fewer N-insertions, according to a later analysis.

Sequenced: PBMCs. V and J are TRBV6-5 and TRBJ2-7, with 11 positions matching TRBD1. The TCR comes from a man aged 55 to 69 in good health and CMV-seronegative. The CDR3 loop is CASSKGQGGYEQYF. DNA for the CDR3: TGTGCCAGCAGCAAGGGACAGGGGGGCTACGAGCAGTACTTC.